This TCR beta chain appears in the sequencing data of a study of T cells in Graves' hyperthyroidism and ophthalmopathy. Study-level findings and limits: Blood also contained most expanded thyroid clonotypes above 0.001. A model built on 13 V-J features separated ophthalmopathy from stable hyperthyroidism.

With respect to this clonotype: As yet, its antigen is unknown.

Fresh peripheral blood, roughly 9.8 ml of it, supplied the PBMCs. RNA transcripts served as the template for amplifying TCR beta CDR3 regions. The TCR CDR3 was amplified in a first-round RT-PCR using the HTBI primer set. TCRdb independently ran MiXCR on the multiplex PCR reads; one entry per CDR3 protein. Seen here are a few hundred thousand distinct CDR3 sequences, about a sixth observed once, and the top ten hold roughly 3.3%. V dropped 4 bases and J dropped 7; count of bases not matched to a gene: 4. Germline-derived CDR1 and CDR2 are SGHRS and YFSETQ. The CDR3 spans 14 residues. The sequence was collected from a middle-aged woman with Graves' ophthalmopathy. This sequence joins TRBV5-1 and TRBJ1-6; TRBD1 agrees at 8 bases. Sample: blood. CDR3 DNA sequence: TGCGCCAGCAGCGTGGACAGGGCGAATTCACCCCTCCACTTT. It specifies CASSVDRANSPLHF.